One sample yielded the 21 T cell receptor beta chains listed below, sequenced in a study of T cell repertoires in cytomegalovirus infection. Each CDR3 protein gets one entry after TCRdb re-called the reads with MiXCR. The sample includes tens of thousands of distinct CDR3 sequences, under 4.5% of them seen just once. Sequencing input: PBMCs. The receptors here all came from a human donor in good health (CMV status not recorded). Some clones in this sample may be carry-over from other donors' samples.

This clonotype has at least ten counts. CDR3 sequence: CASSLEPAGANVLTF. Here the CDR3 DNA reads TGTGCCAGCAGCTTAGAGCCGGCTGGGGCCAACGTCCTGACTTTC. This rearrangement joins TRBV7-2 to TRBJ2-6, with no clear D. Germline-derived CDR1 and CDR2 are SGHTA and FQGNSA. Between the trimmed V and J ends, which lost 1 base and 2 bases, there was a span of 6 bases. The CDR3 contains 15 residues.

At least ten counts were recorded for this clonotype. The genes are TRBV12-3 or TRBV12-4 and TRBJ1-2, with 7 bases fitting TRBD1. V gave up 5 bases and J gave up 4 bases; unmatched junction bases: 10. The CDR3 runs to 15 residues. CDR3 region: CASSRGQDGLYGYTF. The CDR3 nucleotides read TGTGCCAGCAGTCGTGGACAGGACGGACTCTATGGCTACACCTTC.

This clonotype was seen at least ten times. The chain uses TRBV28 and TRBJ2-7, with 12 positions matching TRBD1. With V trimmed by 5 bases and J by 7 bases, 9 bases remained unmatched. The CDR3 extends over 15 amino acids. Germline assignment: CDR1 MDHEN and CDR2 SYDVKM. The CDR3 protein is CASSPSRDRGREQYF. Written as DNA, the CDR3 is TGTGCCAGCAGTCCATCCCGGGACAGGGGGCGTGAGCAGTACTTC.

This clonotype was seen many times. The chain carries TRBV7-6 and TRBJ2-5; no reliable D call. Looked up from germline, CDR1 is SGHVS and CDR2 is FNYEAQ. This CDR3 spans 14 amino acids. V lost 1 base, J lost 3 bases, and 9 bases lay in between. CDR3 sequence: CASSLDAGEETQYF. The CDR3 coding sequence is TGTGCCAGCAGCTTAGACGCCGGAGAAGAGACCCAGTACTTC.

This clonotype showed up many times. Compared with germline, one end of the junction differs, possibly owing to a read error. The chain links TRBV6-2 or TRBV6-3 to TRBJ2-7; a possible D gene is TRBD1 (6 bases). Looked up from germline, CDR1 is MNHEY and CDR2 is SVGEGT. The CDR3 length is 13 residues. The CDR3 loop is CASSYSTGSETYF. CDR3 bases: TGTGCCAGCAGCTACTCCACAGGGTCCGAGACGTACTTC.

This clonotype was detected many times. V usage is TRBV12-3 or TRBV12-4 and J usage is TRBJ1-6; D gene ambiguous. CDR3 length: 13 amino acids. V was pared by 2 bases and J by 9 bases, with 8 bases between. The chain's CDR3 is CASSLSLGSPLHF. In DNA form, the CDR3 reads TGTGCCAGCAGTTTATCCTTAGGTTCACCCCTCCACTTT.

This clonotype has at least ten counts. J is TRBJ1-4 and V is TRBV7-9, with D hard to call. V was shortened by 1 base and J by 12 bases, with 18 bases between the two germline ends. CDR1 SEHNR and CDR2 FQNEAQ come from the germline V gene (reference sequence). CDR3 length equals 15 residues. The CDR3 region has the DNA TGTGCCAGCAGCTTAGGAGGTCTACATTTAGAGGAACTGTTTTTT. Protein sequence: CASSLGGLHLEELFF.

This clonotype has more than one count but fewer than ten. The chain couples TRBV7-2 to TRBJ2-1, with D perhaps given as TRBD1 or TRBD2 (5 bases each). The CDR3 has 14 residues. Germline V gives CDR1 SGHTA, CDR2 FQGNSA. Trimming took off 1 base at V and 7 bases at J, with 11 bases between the two ends. The CDR3: CASSLVRGSNEQFF. The CDR3 DNA sequence: TGTGCCAGCAGCTTAGTGAGGGGTTCGAATGAGCAGTTCTTC.

This clonotype was found many times. Germline and junction disagree at one end, which may indicate a read error. This chain joins TRBV7-2 and TRBJ2-1; D gene unclear. This CDR3 is 9 amino acids long. CDR1 is SGHTA and CDR2 is FQGNSA in the germline V gene. The CDR3 sequence: CASSFEPRF. The CDR3 bases are TGTGCCAGCAGCTTCGAGCCCCGCTTC.

This clonotype was recorded at least ten times. The chain recombines TRBV7-2 with TRBJ1-1; D not certain. Germline V CDR1 and CDR2: SGHTA, FQGNSA. V was trimmed by 6 bases and J by 1 base, leaving 9 bases between them. The CDR3 spans 13 residues. CDR3 region: CASRSTRNTEAFF. CDR3 nucleotide sequence: TGTGCCAGCAGAAGCACGAGGAACACTGAAGCTTTCTTT.

This clonotype was observed at least ten times. The rearrangement uses TRBV12-3 or TRBV12-4 and TRBJ1-5; D gene uncertain. The CDR3 length is 15 residues. The germline V and J ends were trimmed by 3 bases and 2 bases, with 11 bases remaining between them. The CDR3 nucleotides read TGTGCCAGCAGTTTCCGGCCTGTGGGCAATCAGCCCCAGCATTTT. Translating gives CASSFRPVGNQPQHF.

This clonotype was counted at least ten times. This chain uses TRBV7-9 with TRBJ1-5; D might be TRBD1 (5 bases). The V gene's germline CDR1 is SEHNR and CDR2 FQNEAQ (reference sequence). The CDR3 loop spans 15 amino acids. The ends were cut back, 5 bases at V and 3 bases at J, with 14 bases in the middle. In nucleotides, the CDR3 is TGTGCCAGCAGCGGCAATGCAGGGCACAATCAGCCCCAGCATTTT. This sequence encodes CASSGNAGHNQPQHF.

This clonotype appeared many times. The chain couples TRBV7-6 to TRBJ2-7; D gene unclear. This CDR3 region has 11 residues. V dropped 7 bases and J dropped 0 bases, with 4 bases sitting between them. Germline V gene lookup returns CDR1 SGHVS and CDR2 FNYEAQ. As DNA, the CDR3 is TGTGCCAGCACCGACTCCTACGAGCAGTACTTC. It specifies CASTDSYEQYF.

This clonotype was counted ten times or more. J is TRBJ2-3 and V is TRBV6-2 or TRBV6-3; 12 nucleotides line up with TRBD2. The CDR3 sequence is 14 residues long. The germline CDR1 and CDR2 sequences are MNHEY and SVGEGT. V gave up 6 bases and J gave up 8 bases; unmatched junction bases: 6. This chain's CDR3 is CASSRTSGIPTQYF. The CDR3 DNA reads as TGTGCCAGCAGCCGGACTAGCGGGATCCCTACGCAGTATTTT.

This clonotype appeared many times. The chain employs TRBV7-2 and TRBJ1-1; D not certain. V was shortened by 2 bases and J by 11 bases, with 18 bases between the two germline ends. The CDR3 is made up of 14 amino acids. The germline gives CDR1 SGHTA, CDR2 FQGNSA. CDR3 residues: CASSLSPDREVAFF. CDR3 bases: TGTGCCAGCAGCTTATCCCCGGACCGGGAAGTGGCTTTCTTT.

In this sample, this clonotype turned up many times. This chain joins TRBV20-1 and TRBJ1-1; no definite D call. Germline V CDR1 and CDR2: DFQATT, SNEGSKA (reference sequence). The CDR3 length is 11 residues. V lost 5 bases and J 8 bases, leaving 12 bases between the germline ends. Here the CDR3 DNA reads TGCAGTGCTGCCTCCGGATTAGAAGCTTTCTTT. It translates to CSAASGLEAFF.

This clonotype was observed at least ten times. The rearrangement links TRBV7-2 to TRBJ2-7; TRBD1 aligns across 7 bases. V shed 5 bases and J 2 bases; nucleotides not matched to a gene: 6. The CDR3 is 14 amino acids. The germline CDR1 and CDR2 sequences are SGHTA and FQGNSA. The CDR3 DNA is TGTGCCAGCAGCACCCGACAGGGCCCCTACGAGCAGTACTTC. It specifies CASSTRQGPYEQYF.

This clonotype has at least ten counts. The V and J genes are TRBV7-2 and TRBJ1-5; D gene unclear. The CDR3 runs to 15 residues. The V and J ends lost 3 bases and 0 bases respectively, with 9 bases between them. The germline gives CDR1 SGHTA, CDR2 FQGNSA. As DNA, the CDR3 is TGTGCCAGCAGCTTGGCCATCAATAGCAATCAGCCCCAGCATTTT. Translation gives CASSLAINSNQPQHF.

This clonotype was detected many times. The chain has TRBV7-4 and TRBJ1-5; D gene ambiguous. The CDR3 loop spans 14 amino acids. Germline assignment: CDR1 SGHVT and CDR2 SQSDAQ. The V end lost 4 bases, the J end lost 1 base, and 8 bases lay between the germline ends. The DNA for the CDR3 is TGTGCCAGCAGCTACCACGGCAGCAATCAGCCCCAGCATTTT. It codes for CASSYHGSNQPQHF.

This clonotype was counted at least ten times. The chain uses TRBV15 and TRBJ1-1; D gene uncertain. Germline CDR1 and CDR2: LNHNV and YYDKDF (reference sequence). V was shortened by 2 bases and J by 0 bases, with 4 bases between the two germline ends. There are 13 residues in the CDR3. CDR3 sequence: CATSRRLNTEAFF. In nucleotides, the CDR3 is TGTGCCACCAGCAGACGTCTGAACACTGAAGCTTTCTTT.

This clonotype has ten or more counts. The chain carries TRBV6-8 and TRBJ2-7, with a weak D call TRBD2 (5 bases). With 5 bases removed from V and 1 base from J, the gap between germline ends came to 12 bases. The CDR3 is 14 residues long. Germline V lookup: CDR1 MNHGY, CDR2 SAAAGT. CDR3 sequence (DNA): TGTGCCAGCAGTCCGCTCCGGGATTCCTACGAGCAGTACTTC. It translates to CASSPLRDSYEQYF.